Below are 8 T cell receptor beta chains sequenced from a single sample in a study of response to subunit inactivated influenza vaccine. From the RT-PCR reads, TCRdb called clonotypes with MiXCR, one entry per CDR3 protein. This table holds about 520,000 distinct CDR3 sequences, over 25% found once. Source: CD4+ T cells sorted from PBMCs, taken approximately 5 days after vaccination. These receptors were collected from a man over 45 who received an inactivated influenza vaccine.

The V and J genes are TRBV28 and TRBJ2-5; D possibly matches TRBD1 or TRBD2 (5 bases each). The CDR3 spans 16 residues. From germline, CDR1 is MDHEN and CDR2 SYDVKM. V was shortened by 4 bases and J by 2 bases, with 17 bases between the two germline ends. As DNA, the CDR3 is TGTGCCAGCAGTTACCGAGTCGGGGCCCGACAAGAGACCCAGTACTTC. Protein: CASSYRVGARQETQYF.

This clonotype was seen at least ten times. This chain uses TRBV6-2 or TRBV6-3 with TRBJ2-2; 8 bases are shared with TRBD2. CDR1 is MNHEY, CDR2 SVGEGT, per germline. CDR3 size: 16 residues. V shed 5 bases and J 6 bases; nucleotides not matched to a gene: 11. CDR3 sequence (DNA): TGTGCCAGCAGTCCCCGTAGCGGGGTCAGCCCCGGGGAGCTGTTTTTT. Encoded protein: CASSPRSGVSPGELFF.

This chain connects TRBV4-2 to TRBJ1-5; D unclear. V gave up 4 bases and J gave up 6 bases, with 10 bases separating them. Germline CDR1 and CDR2: LGHNA and YNFKEQ. The CDR3 covers 13 residues. The CDR3 bases are TGTGCCAGCAGCCCCAGAAAGGCTCAGCCCCAGCATTTT. The encoded protein is CASSPRKAQPQHF.

V is TRBV30 and J is TRBJ2-5; D is undetermined. Germline values: CDR1 GTSNPN, CDR2 SVGIG (reference sequence). CDR3 size: 11 residues. Trimming removed 0 bases from V and 7 bases from J, with 6 bases in between. Written as DNA, the CDR3 is TGTGCCTGGAGTGTGAAAGGGACCCAGTACTTC. This gives the protein CAWSVKGTQYF.

V usage is TRBV14 and J usage is TRBJ2-3; TRBD1 might be the D (6 bases). The CDR3 loop spans 16 amino acids. The V gene's germline CDR1 is SGHDN and CDR2 FVKESK. V was trimmed by 2 bases and J by 1 base, leaving 13 bases between them. The CDR3 DNA reads as TGTGCCAGCAGCCAAAACCAGGGGCTCGGCACAGATACGCAGTATTTT. It encodes CASSQNQGLGTDTQYF.

This clonotype was seen a handful of times. The chain employs TRBV15 and TRBJ2-1; 7 nucleotides match TRBD2. The CDR3 consists of 13 residues. CDR1 is LNHNV and CDR2 is YYDKDF in the germline V gene (reference sequence). Trimming cost V 1 base and J 8 bases; bases outside gene matches: 2. The CDR3 DNA follows: TGTGCCACCAGCAGAGGGGGAGGGGATGAGCAGTTCTTC. It specifies CATSRGGGDEQFF.

The V call is TRBV2, the J call TRBJ2-1; 10 bases match TRBD2. V lost 6 bases, J lost 0 bases, and 11 bases stayed unmatched. The CDR3 length is 18 residues. From germline, CDR1 is SNHLY and CDR2 FYNNEI. This chain's CDR3 is CASRKRTSGYSSYNEQFF. Written as DNA, the CDR3 is TGTGCCAGCAGGAAGAGGACTAGCGGCTATAGCTCCTACAATGAGCAGTTCTTC.

The V gene is TRBV7-8, the J gene TRBJ2-7, with TRBD1 matching 12 bases. The CDR3 loop spans 17 amino acids. Germline CDR1 is SGHVS and CDR2 is FQNEAQ. V lost 5 bases and J lost 7; bases outside the gene matches: 15. The CDR3 sequence is CASSHARTGQGAVEQYF. The CDR3 DNA reads as TGTGCCAGCAGCCACGCCAGGACGGGACAGGGGGCGGTAGAGCAGTACTTC.